This TCR beta chain was recorded in a study of blood T cell repertoires in COVID-19. Study in general: Samples came from the United States, Italy and Spain, spanning acute and convalescent COVID-19. T cells, B-cell-depleted T cells, or PBMCs provided the cDNA or gDNA that served as material.

Per the germline V gene, CDR1 is SGHTA and CDR2 is FQGTGA. The CDR3 runs 15 residues. Unmatched junction bases numbered 6, after V lost 3 bases and J lost 4 bases. Original data processing: Estimated nucleated cell counts came from reference gene primer amplification. Here immunoSEQ multiplex PCR was the method, and the copy in TCRdb shows in-frame clones only, minus some. V, J and clone size are those of that table, while D and trimming were read from the DNA. Here the sample spans hundreds of thousands of clones, approximately 85% being singletons. The source of this sequence is a human donor in a cohort sampled during active COVID-19. Sequencing was performed on peripheral blood. V gene TRBV7-3 combines with J gene TRBJ2-7; the match to TRBD1 covers 10 bases. CDR3 loop: CASSFKSGQGYEQYF. CDR3 coding DNA: TGTGCCAGCAGCTTCAAATCGGGACAGGGGTACGAGCAGTACTTC.